This TCR beta chain was documented in a study of metastatic and nonmetastatic thyroid tumors. At the level of the study: Repertoire data that came from the blood and tumor or nodule tissue of malignant and benign thyroid patients were compared. Study-wide points: Significantly higher TCR beta diversity was reportedly seen in malignant thyroid tumors than benign nodules, in blood and tumor.

No patient had received any treatment before thyroid surgery. This clone was seen ten or more times. The antigen is unknown. Via MiXCR, TCRdb re-called the PCR reads. The sample shows about 18,000 clones, 25% to 30% of them seen only once. Germline V lookup: CDR1 LNHDA, CDR2 SQIVND (reference sequence). The V and J ends lost 8 bases and 2 bases, in that order; junction bases with no gene match: 5. The CDR3 totals 14 residues. Sequencing was performed on tumor tissue. V usage is TRBV19 and J usage is TRBJ2-7; 11 nucleotides match TRBD2. The sequence came from a male donor with papillary thyroid cancer or a benign thyroid nodule (not recorded which). Some clones in this sample may be carry-over from other donors' samples. CDR3: CASSGLAGPYEQYF. CDR3 coding DNA: TGTGCCAGTTCAGGACTAGCGGGCCCCTACGAGCAGTACTTC.